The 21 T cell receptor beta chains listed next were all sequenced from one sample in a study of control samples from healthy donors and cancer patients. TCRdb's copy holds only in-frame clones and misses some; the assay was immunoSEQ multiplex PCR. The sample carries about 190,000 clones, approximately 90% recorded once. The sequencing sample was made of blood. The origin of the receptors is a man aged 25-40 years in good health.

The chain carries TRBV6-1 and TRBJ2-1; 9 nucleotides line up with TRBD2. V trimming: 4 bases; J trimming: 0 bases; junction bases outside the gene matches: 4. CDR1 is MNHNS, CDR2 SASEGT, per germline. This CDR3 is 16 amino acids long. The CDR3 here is CASSVVAGDSYNEQFF. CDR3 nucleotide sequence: TGTGCCAGCAGTGTGGTAGCGGGGGACTCCTACAATGAGCAGTTCTTC.

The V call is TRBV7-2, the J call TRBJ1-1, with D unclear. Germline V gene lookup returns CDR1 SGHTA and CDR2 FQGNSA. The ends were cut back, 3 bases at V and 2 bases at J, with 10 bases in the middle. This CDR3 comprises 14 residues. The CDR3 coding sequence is TGTGCCAGCAGCTTTATTAATGTAAACACTGAAGCTTTCTTT. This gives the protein CASSFINVNTEAFF.

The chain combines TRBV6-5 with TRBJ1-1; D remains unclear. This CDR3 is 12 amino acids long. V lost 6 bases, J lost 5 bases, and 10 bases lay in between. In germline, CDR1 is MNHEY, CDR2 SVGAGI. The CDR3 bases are TGTGCCAGCAGAACTGGTGGGACTGAAGCTTTCTTT. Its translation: CASRTGGTEAFF.

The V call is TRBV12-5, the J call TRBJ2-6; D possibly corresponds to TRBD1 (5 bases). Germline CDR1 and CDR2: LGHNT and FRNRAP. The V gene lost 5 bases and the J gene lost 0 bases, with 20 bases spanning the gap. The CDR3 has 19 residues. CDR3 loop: CASGRADTGIFSGANVLTF. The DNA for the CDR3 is TGTGCTAGTGGTCGCGCGGACACTGGGATTTTCTCTGGGGCCAACGTCCTGACTTTC. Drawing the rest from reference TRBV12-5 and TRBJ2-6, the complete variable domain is DARVTQTPRHKVTEMGQEVTMRCQPILGHNTVFWYRQTMMQGLELLAYFRNRAPLDDSGMPKDRFSAEMPDATLATLKIQPSEPRDSAVYFCASGRADTGIFSGANVLTFGAGSRLTVL.

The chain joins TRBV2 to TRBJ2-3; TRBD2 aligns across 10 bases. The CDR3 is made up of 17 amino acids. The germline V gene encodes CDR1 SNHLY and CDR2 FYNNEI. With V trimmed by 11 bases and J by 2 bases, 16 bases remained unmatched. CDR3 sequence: CASRGGMTSGSTDTQYF. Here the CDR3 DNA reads TGTGCCTCCAGAGGAGGGATGACTAGCGGGTCCACAGATACGCAGTATTTT.

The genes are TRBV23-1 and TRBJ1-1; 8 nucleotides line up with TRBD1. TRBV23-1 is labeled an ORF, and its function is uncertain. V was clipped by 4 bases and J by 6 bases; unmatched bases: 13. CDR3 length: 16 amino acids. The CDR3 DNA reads TGCGCCAGCAGTCCCCGGGACAGGAGGTGTGTAGCTGAAGCTTTCTTT. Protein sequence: CASSPRDRRCVAEAFF.

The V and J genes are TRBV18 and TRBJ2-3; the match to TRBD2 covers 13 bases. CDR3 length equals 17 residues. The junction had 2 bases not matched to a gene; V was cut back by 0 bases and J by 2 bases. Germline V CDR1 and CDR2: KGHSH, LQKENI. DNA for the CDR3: TGTGCCAGCTCACCACCGACTAGCGGGGGGCCCACAGATACGCAGTATTTT. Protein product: CASSPPTSGGPTDTQYF.

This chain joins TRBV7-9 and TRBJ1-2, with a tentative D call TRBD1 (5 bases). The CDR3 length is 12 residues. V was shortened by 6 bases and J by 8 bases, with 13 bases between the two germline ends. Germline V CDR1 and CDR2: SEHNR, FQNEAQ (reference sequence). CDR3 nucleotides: TGTGCCAGCAGTCCAGGGTGGGTCGGCTACACCTTC. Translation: CASSPGWVGYTF.

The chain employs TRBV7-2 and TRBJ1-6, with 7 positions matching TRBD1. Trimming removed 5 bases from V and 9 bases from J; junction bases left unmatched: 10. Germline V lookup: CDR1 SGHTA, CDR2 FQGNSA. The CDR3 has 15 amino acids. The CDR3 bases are TGTGCCAGCAGCAGTTACGGGGACAGCAGTTCACCCCTCCACTTT. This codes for CASSSYGDSSSPLHF.

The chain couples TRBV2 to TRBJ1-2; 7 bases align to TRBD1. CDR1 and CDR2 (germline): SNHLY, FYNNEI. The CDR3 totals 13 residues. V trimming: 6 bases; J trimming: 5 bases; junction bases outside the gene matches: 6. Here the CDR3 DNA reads TGTGCCAGCAGGGGGGACAGCGCTTATGGCTACACCTTC. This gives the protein CASRGDSAYGYTF. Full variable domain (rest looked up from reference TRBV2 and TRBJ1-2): EPEVTQTPSHQVTQMGQEVILRCVPISNHLYFYWYRQILGQKVEFLVSFYNNEISEKSEIFDDQFSVERPDGSNFTLKIRSTKLEDSAMYFCASRGDSAYGYTFGSGTRLTVV.

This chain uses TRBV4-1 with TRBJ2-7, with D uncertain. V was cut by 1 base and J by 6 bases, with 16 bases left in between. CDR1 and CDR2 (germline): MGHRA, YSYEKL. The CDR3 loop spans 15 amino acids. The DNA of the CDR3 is TGCGCCAGCAGCCAAGCTATTAGCCAACCCATCGAGCAGTACTTC. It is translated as CASSQAISQPIEQYF.

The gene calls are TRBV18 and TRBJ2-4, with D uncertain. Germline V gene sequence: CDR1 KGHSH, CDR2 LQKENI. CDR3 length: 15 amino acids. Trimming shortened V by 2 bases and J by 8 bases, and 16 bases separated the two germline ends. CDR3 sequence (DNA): TGTGCCAGCTCACCAGGGGTCGGAGTTAGGGACATTCAGTACTTC. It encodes CASSPGVGVRDIQYF.

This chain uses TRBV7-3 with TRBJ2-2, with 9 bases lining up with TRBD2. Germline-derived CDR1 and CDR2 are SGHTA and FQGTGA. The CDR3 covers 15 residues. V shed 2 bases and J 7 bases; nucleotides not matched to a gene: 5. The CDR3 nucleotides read TGTGCCAGCAGCTTAGGCCTAGCGGGAAACGGGGAGCTGTTTTTT. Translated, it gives CASSLGLAGNGELFF.

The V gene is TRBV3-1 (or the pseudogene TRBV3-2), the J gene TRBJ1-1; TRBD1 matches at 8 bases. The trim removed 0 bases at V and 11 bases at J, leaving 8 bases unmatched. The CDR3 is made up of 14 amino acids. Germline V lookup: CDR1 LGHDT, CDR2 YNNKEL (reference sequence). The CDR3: CASSQDKAGGRAFF. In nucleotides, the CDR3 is TGTGCCAGCAGCCAAGATAAGGCAGGGGGCAGGGCTTTCTTT.

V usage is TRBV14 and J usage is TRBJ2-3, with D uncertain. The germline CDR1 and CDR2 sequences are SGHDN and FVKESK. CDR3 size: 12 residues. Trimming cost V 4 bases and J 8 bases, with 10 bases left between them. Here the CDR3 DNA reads TGTGCCAGCAGCCGAACCGTCGGTACGCAGTATTTT. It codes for CASSRTVGTQYF.

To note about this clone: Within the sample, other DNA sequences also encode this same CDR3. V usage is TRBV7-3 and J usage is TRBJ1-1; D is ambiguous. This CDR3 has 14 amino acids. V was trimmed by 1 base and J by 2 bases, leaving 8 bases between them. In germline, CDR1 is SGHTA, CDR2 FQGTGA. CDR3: CASSLMGVNTEAFF. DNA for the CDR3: TGTGCCAGCAGCTTAATGGGAGTAAACACTGAAGCTTTCTTT.

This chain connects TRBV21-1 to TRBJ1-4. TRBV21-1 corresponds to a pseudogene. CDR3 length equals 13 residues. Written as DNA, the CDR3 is TGTGCCAGCAGCAAGGGGATGAAAAAGGAACTGTTTTTT. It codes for CASSKGMKKELFF.

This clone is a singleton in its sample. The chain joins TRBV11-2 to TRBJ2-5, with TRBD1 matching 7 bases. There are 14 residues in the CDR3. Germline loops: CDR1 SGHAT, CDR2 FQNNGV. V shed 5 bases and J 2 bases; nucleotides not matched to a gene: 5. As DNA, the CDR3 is TGTGCCAGCAGCGCCCGGGACAGACAAGAGACCCAGTACTTC. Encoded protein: CASSARDRQETQYF.

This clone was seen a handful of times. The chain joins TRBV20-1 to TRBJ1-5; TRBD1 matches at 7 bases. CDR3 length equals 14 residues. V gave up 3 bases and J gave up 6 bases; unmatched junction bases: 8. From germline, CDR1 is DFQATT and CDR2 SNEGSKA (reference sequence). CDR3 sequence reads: CSASPTGIVQPQHF. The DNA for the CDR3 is TGCAGTGCTAGTCCGACAGGGATCGTTCAGCCCCAGCATTTT.

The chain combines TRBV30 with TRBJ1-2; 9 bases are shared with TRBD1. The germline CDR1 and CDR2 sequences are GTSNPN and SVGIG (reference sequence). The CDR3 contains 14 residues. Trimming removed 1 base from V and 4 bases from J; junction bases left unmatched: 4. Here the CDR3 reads CAWSEQGAFYGYTF. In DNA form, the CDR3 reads TGTGCCTGGAGTGAACAGGGGGCCTTCTATGGCTACACCTTC.

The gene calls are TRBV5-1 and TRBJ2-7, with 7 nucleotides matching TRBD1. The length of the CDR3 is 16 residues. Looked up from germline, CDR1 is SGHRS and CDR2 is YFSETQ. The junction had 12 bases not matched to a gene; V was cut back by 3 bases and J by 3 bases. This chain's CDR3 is CASSSRDDRAGYEQYF. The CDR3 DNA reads TGCGCCAGCAGCTCACGCGACGACAGGGCAGGCTACGAGCAGTACTTC.